A single sample is the source of the 25 T cell receptor beta chains below, sequenced in a study of PD-1 blockade in classical Hodgkin lymphoma. Produced via immunoSEQ multiplex PCR; TCRdb's table is partial and in-frame only. The table shows 45,000 to 60,000 clones, with approximately 80% occurring only once. Time point specified: cycle 4 day 1 (C4D1), after 6 weeks of nivolumab. The patients all showed relapse after autologous stem cell transplantation, while their brentuximab vedotin exposure varied. The sample was peripheral blood mononuclear cells (PBMCs), taken before the fourth cycle of nivolumab. Source of these receptors: a human donor with classical Hodgkin lymphoma.

The rearrangement joins TRBV19 to TRBJ1-1; maybe TRBD1 (6 bases). The CDR3 sequence is 15 residues long. The ends were cut back, 3 bases at V and 6 bases at J, with 17 bases in the middle. CDR1 LNHDA and CDR2 SQIVND come from the germline V gene (reference sequence). In DNA, the CDR3 is TGTGCCAGTAGTATGGGTCGCAGGGGATTGGCTGAAGCTTTCTTT. Its protein product is CASSMGRRGLAEAFF. The complete variable domain, with remaining parts taken from reference TRBV19 and TRBJ1-1, reads DGGITQSPKYLFRKEGQNVTLSCEQNLNHDAMYWYRQDPGQGLRLIYYSQIVNDFQKGDIAEGYSVSREKKESFPLTVTSAQKNPTAFYLCASSMGRRGLAEAFFGQGTRLTVV.

The V and J genes are TRBV9 and TRBJ2-7; weak D call: TRBD2 (6 bases). Germline V gene lookup returns CDR1 SGDLS and CDR2 YYNGEE. The CDR3 sequence is 15 residues long. Trimming stripped 3 bases from V and 2 bases from J, with 15 bases between. The CDR3 DNA is TGTGCCAGCAGCGGGGACTCCACCGCCACCTACGAGCAGTACTTC. This translates into CASSGDSTATYEQYF.

This chain joins TRBV6-6 and TRBJ2-2; 7 bases are a match to TRBD2. J was trimmed by 1 base and V by 5 bases; bases with no gene match: 1. Germline V gene sequence: CDR1 MNHNY, CDR2 SVGAGI (reference sequence). This CDR3 has 14 amino acids. The CDR3 sequence: CASSPSGNTGELFF. The CDR3 DNA is TGTGCCAGCAGTCCTAGCGGGAACACCGGGGAGCTGTTTTTT.

CDR3 DNA sequence: TGTGCCAGCCAGACAGGCCAAGCTTTCTTT. It is translated as CASQTGQAFF. The V and J genes are TRBV21-1 and TRBJ1-1; the D call in the table, TRBD1, was not verified against the DNA. TRBV21-1 is a documented pseudogene. The CDR3 has 10 amino acids.

The chain joins TRBV30 to TRBJ2-1; no definite D call. Germline assignment: CDR1 GTSNPN and CDR2 SVGIG (reference sequence). The CDR3 contains 15 residues. Trimming cost V 0 bases and J 1 base, with 10 bases left between them. The CDR3 region is CAWSVPRPSYNEQFF. The CDR3 region has the DNA TGTGCCTGGAGTGTACCCCGGCCTTCCTACAATGAGCAGTTCTTC.

The rearrangement joins TRBV9 to TRBJ2-7; 7 bases line up with TRBD1. The CDR3 consists of 15 residues. Trimming took 3 bases from V and 0 from J; bases not matched to a gene: 6. Germline loops: CDR1 SGDLS, CDR2 YYNGEE. The CDR3 bases are TGTGCCAGCAGCGGCGACAGGGAACTCTCCTACGAGCAGTACTTC. It is translated as CASSGDRELSYEQYF.

The rearrangement links TRBV28 to TRBJ1-5; no clear D gene. The V end lost 3 bases, the J end lost 2 bases, and 2 bases lay between the germline ends. Germline assignment: CDR1 MDHEN and CDR2 SYDVKM. The CDR3 contains 12 residues. The CDR3 here is CASSLGNQPQHF. The DNA for the CDR3 is TGTGCCAGCAGTTTGGGCAATCAGCCCCAGCATTTT.

This chain joins TRBV7-8 and TRBJ2-7, with 7 bases fitting TRBD2. The junction had 8 bases not matched to a gene; V was cut back by 5 bases and J by 1 base. The CDR3 runs 15 residues. Germline V CDR1 and CDR2: SGHVS, FQNEAQ. For the CDR3, the DNA is TGTGCCAGCAGCACCCCGTGGCGGGGGTCCTACGAGCAGTACTTC. Protein product: CASSTPWRGSYEQYF.

This CDR3 is CASSAQGSGYTF. The CDR3 DNA is TGTGCCAGCAGCGCACAGGGTAGTGGCTACACCTTC. This chain connects TRBV9 to TRBJ1-2, with D perhaps matching TRBD1 (6 bases). Germline CDR1 reads SGDLS; CDR2 reads YYNGEE. V shed 3 bases and J shed 7 bases, with 10 bases lying between them. The CDR3 contains 12 residues.

J is TRBJ1-1 and V is TRBV28; maybe TRBD1 (5 bases). Germline CDR1 is MDHEN and CDR2 is SYDVKM. This CDR3 comprises 11 residues. Trimming shortened V by 2 bases and J by 8 bases, and 6 bases separated the two germline ends. The CDR3 sequence: CASSLTGEAFF. The CDR3, as DNA: TGTGCCAGCAGTTTAACAGGCGAAGCTTTCTTT. Drawing the rest from reference TRBV28 and TRBJ1-1, the complete variable domain is DVKVTQSSRYLVKRTGEKVFLECVQDMDHENMFWYRQDPGLGLRLIYFSYDVKMKEKGDIPEGYSVSREKKERFSLILESASTNQTSMYLCASSLTGEAFFGQGTRLTVV.

The rearrangement links TRBV5-4 to TRBJ1-4, with D perhaps matching TRBD1 (6 bases). Germline loops: CDR1 SGHNT, CDR2 YYREEE (reference sequence). V shed 4 bases and J shed 3 bases, with 16 bases lying between them. CDR3 length: 16 amino acids. CDR3 residues: CASSPGATGANEKLFF. CDR3 in DNA: TGTGCCAGCAGCCCGGGGGCGACAGGAGCTAATGAAAAACTGTTTTTT.

The chain recombines TRBV9 with TRBJ2-5; D may be TRBD1 (6 bases). Trimming stripped 0 bases from V and 5 bases from J, with 14 bases between. This CDR3 spans 15 amino acids. The V gene's germline CDR1 is SGDLS and CDR2 YYNGEE. The CDR3 sequence: CASSVVGGSGETQYF. DNA of the CDR3: TGTGCCAGCAGCGTAGTAGGGGGATCCGGGGAGACCCAGTACTTC.

The genes are TRBV10-3 and TRBJ1-2, with TRBD1 matching over 11 bases. The germline CDR1 and CDR2 sequences are ENHRY and SYGVKD. This CDR3 comprises 13 residues. V lost 10 bases to trimming and J lost 5 bases; unmatched junction nucleotides: 6. This chain's CDR3 is CATDRGQIYGYTF. In DNA form, the CDR3 reads TGTGCCACGGACAGGGGGCAGATTTATGGCTACACCTTC.

This clone was detected only once. The chain is built from TRBV11-2 and TRBJ1-1, with D perhaps matching TRBD1 (6 bases). Germline CDR1 SGHAT, CDR2 FQNNGV. This CDR3 has 15 amino acids. The V and J ends lost 0 bases and 3 bases respectively, with 11 bases between them. The chain's CDR3 is CASSLDTGAYTEAFF. Written as DNA, the CDR3 is TGTGCCAGCAGCTTAGATACGGGGGCGTACACTGAAGCTTTCTTT.

This clone was observed a handful of times. The chain has TRBV5-1 and TRBJ1-6; no clear D gene. CDR1 SGHRS and CDR2 YFSETQ come from the germline V gene. The CDR3 runs 15 residues. V was shortened by 3 bases and J by 7 bases, with 14 bases between the two germline ends. CDR3 DNA: TGCGCCAGCAGCTCGCAACTGACGGAGAATTCACCCCTCCACTTT. Translated, it gives CASSSQLTENSPLHF.

V is TRBV10-1 and J is TRBJ2-1; 10 nucleotides align to TRBD1. Germline V gives CDR1 WNHNN, CDR2 SYGVQD (reference sequence). V shed 6 bases, J shed 4 bases, and the junction held 6 bases outside the gene matches. CDR3 length equals 15 residues. This CDR3 reads CASSFAGQGYNEQFF. The CDR3 nucleotides are TGCGCCAGCAGCTTCGCGGGACAGGGGTACAATGAGCAGTTCTTC.

This sequence joins TRBV19 and TRBJ2-5, with D uncertain. The CDR3 length is 14 residues. Germline CDR1 is LNHDA and CDR2 is SQIVND (reference sequence). Trimming removed 5 bases from V and 1 base from J, with 11 bases in between. CDR3 loop: CASSPRNPQETQYF. The CDR3, as DNA: TGTGCCAGTAGTCCCAGGAACCCCCAAGAGACCCAGTACTTC.

The chain recombines TRBV14 with TRBJ2-7; 13 bases agree with TRBD2. V lost 3 bases and J lost 6; bases outside the gene matches: 5. This CDR3 comprises 15 residues. The germline CDR1 and CDR2 sequences are SGHDN and FVKESK. CDR3 DNA sequence: TGTGCCAGCAGCCATACTAGCGGGGGGGCCCTCGAGCAGTACTTC. Encoded protein: CASSHTSGGALEQYF.

V gene TRBV6-5 combines with J gene TRBJ2-2; D unresolved. In germline, CDR1 is MNHEY, CDR2 SVGAGI. This CDR3 comprises 15 residues. Deletions cut 8 bases from V and 2 bases from J, with 15 bases between. CDR3 nucleotide sequence: TGTGCCAGCCAAAAGTTGGCCCACAACACCGGGGAGCTGTTTTTT. Protein: CASQKLAHNTGELFF.

This chain links TRBV7-3 with TRBJ2-5; 10 bases align to TRBD1. J lost 3 bases, V lost 3 bases, and 1 base had no gene match. This CDR3 is 14 amino acids long. Germline V CDR1 and CDR2: SGHTA, FQGTGA. The CDR3 loop reads CASSLTGGEETQYF. The CDR3 nucleotides read TGTGCCAGCAGCTTGACAGGGGGCGAAGAGACCCAGTACTTC.

This clone has only one observation. The CDR3, as DNA: TGTGCCACCAGCAGGGCTACCTGGGGGGCGGATGGCTACACCTTC. This encodes CATSRATWGADGYTF. The chain is built from TRBV15 and TRBJ1-2, with D possibly matching TRBD1 (6 bases). Germline CDR1 LNHNV, CDR2 YYDKDF (reference sequence). The CDR3 consists of 15 residues. Trimming took 3 bases from V and 6 from J, leaving 17 bases between them.

The chain links TRBV4-2 to TRBJ2-3; no firm D call. The germline CDR1 and CDR2 sequences are LGHNA and YNFKEQ. V lost 0 bases and J 6 bases, leaving 16 bases between the germline ends. The length of the CDR3 is 16 residues. CDR3 in DNA: TGTGCCAGCAGCCAAGACACGAGCCGAACGGTGGATACGCAGTATTTT. This gives the protein CASSQDTSRTVDTQYF.

V is TRBV5-4 and J is TRBJ1-1; D is unclear. V was shortened by 4 bases and J by 5 bases, with 12 bases between the two germline ends. The V gene's germline CDR1 is SGHNT and CDR2 YYREEE (reference sequence). This CDR3 spans 13 amino acids. CDR3 coding DNA: TGTGCCAGCAGCATCACAGAGAAAACTGAAGCTTTCTTT. This encodes CASSITEKTEAFF.

This clone was counted between two and nine times. CDR3 bases: TGTGCCAGCAGCTTAGCAGGTGGACTGCCTGACATTAACTATGGCTACACCTTC. Protein: CASSLAGGLPDINYGYTF. This sequence joins TRBV11-1 and TRBJ1-2, with unresolved D. The CDR3 consists of 18 residues. Trimming cost V 0 bases and J 1 base, with 18 bases left between them. CDR1 is SGHAT, CDR2 FQDESV, per germline (reference sequence).

The V gene is TRBV13, the J gene TRBJ1-2; 10 bases are a match to TRBD1. The V gene end was trimmed by 5 bases and the J gene end by 8 bases; junction bases not matched to a gene: 11. Per the germline V gene, CDR1 is PRHDT and CDR2 is FYEKMQ (reference sequence). The CDR3 is 15 amino acids. CDR3 sequence: CASSPRDRGLGGYTF. The CDR3 nucleotides read TGTGCCAGCAGCCCACGGGACAGGGGTTTGGGAGGCTACACCTTC.